The 28 T cell receptor beta chains presented below share a single source sample, sequenced in a study of somatic mutations in cytotoxic T cells in rheumatoid arthritis. TCRdb's copy holds only in-frame clones and misses some; the assay was immunoSEQ multiplex PCR. The sample has 9,000 to 9,500 clones, 75% to 80% seen once. Sequenced input: CD8+ T cells sorted from blood. The receptors were gathered from an adult with rheumatoid arthritis.

The chain employs TRBV28 and TRBJ1-2, with D possibly matching TRBD1 (5 bases). CDR1 is MDHEN, CDR2 SYDVKM, per germline. V was shortened by 10 bases and J by 0 bases, with 24 bases between the two germline ends. The CDR3 is made up of 17 amino acids. This CDR3 reads CATKFGFLEGTNYGYTF. The CDR3, as DNA: TGTGCCACCAAGTTTGGTTTTTTAGAGGGGACTAACTATGGCTACACCTTC.

This clone occurred once. The chain carries TRBV6-1 and TRBJ1-3; D ambiguous. This CDR3 comprises 16 residues. Deletions cut 2 bases from V and 2 bases from J, with 13 bases between. The germline gives CDR1 MNHNS, CDR2 SASEGT. CDR3 sequence reads: CASSEWAGATGNTIYF. CDR3 DNA: TGTGCCAGCAGTGAATGGGCAGGTGCCACTGGAAACACCATATATTTT.

The chain joins TRBV4-2 to TRBJ2-7; 7 bases map to TRBD1. Germline CDR1 LGHNA, CDR2 YNFKEQ. This CDR3 is built from 16 residues. The V gene end was trimmed by 5 bases and the J gene end by 2 bases; junction bases not matched to a gene: 12. CDR3 coding DNA: TGTGCCAGCAGCTTAGAGTACAGGGGAGAGGCCTACGAGCAGTACTTC. Translated: CASSLEYRGEAYEQYF.

This rearrangement joins TRBV11-2 to TRBJ2-1, with 8 bases that match TRBD1. Germline lookup yields CDR1 SGHAT and CDR2 FQNNGV. CDR3 length equals 14 residues. V dropped 5 bases and J dropped 9; count of bases not matched to a gene: 9. CDR3 DNA: TGTGCCAGCAGCGAAATTCCAGGGGGCGCTGAGCAGTTCTTC. Its protein is CASSEIPGGAEQFF.

This clone was detected only once. The chain links TRBV19 to TRBJ2-7; D might be TRBD2 (6 bases). Between the trimmed V and J ends, which lost 7 bases and 6 bases, there was a span of 19 bases. The CDR3 runs 14 residues. CDR1 LNHDA and CDR2 SQIVND come from the germline V gene (reference sequence). Here the CDR3 reads CASNPGLSFREQYF. The CDR3 DNA sequence: TGTGCCAGTAATCCGGGACTGTCGTTTCGCGAGCAGTACTTC.

This chain connects TRBV7-8 to TRBJ1-2; 7 bases line up with TRBD1. V was pared by 3 bases and J by 5 bases, with 6 bases of the junction left unmatched. This CDR3 spans 14 amino acids. CDR1 SGHVS and CDR2 FQNEAQ come from the germline V gene. The CDR3 spells CASSLTPTGYGYTF. CDR3 DNA: TGTGCCAGCAGCTTGACGCCGACAGGGTATGGCTACACCTTC.

Here the CDR3 reads CASSLKTGGAYEQYF. CDR3 DNA sequence: TGTGCCAGCAGTTTAAAGACAGGCGGCGCCTACGAGCAGTACTTC. The chain recombines TRBV27 with TRBJ2-7, with D possibly TRBD1 on 6 matching bases. The V end lost 2 bases, the J end lost 2 bases, and 13 bases lay between the germline ends. The CDR3 sequence is 15 residues long. Germline V CDR1 and CDR2: MNHEY, SMNVEV (reference sequence).

This chain links TRBV29-1 with TRBJ2-5; the match to TRBD2 covers 11 bases. Germline V gives CDR1 SQVTM, CDR2 ANQGSEA. This CDR3 has 15 residues. Unmatched junction bases numbered 6, after V lost 2 bases and J lost 4 bases. The CDR3 DNA reads TGCAGCGTTGAAATTCGACTAGCGGGATCAGAGACCCAGTACTTC. Protein: CSVEIRLAGSETQYF. Full variable domain (missing parts from reference TRBV29-1 and TRBJ2-5): SAVISQKPSRDICQRGTSLTIQCQVDSQVTMMFWYRQQPGQSLTLIATANQGSEATYESGFVIDKFPISRPNLTFSTLTVSNMSPEDSSIYLCSVEIRLAGSETQYFGPGTRLLVL.

The chain couples TRBV4-1 to TRBJ2-1, with TRBD1 identical over 7 bases. CDR1 and CDR2 from the germline V gene are MGHRA and YSYEKL. Trimming at V came to 0 bases and at J to 9 bases, leaving 11 bases not matched to a gene. CDR3 length: 16 residues. The CDR3, as DNA: TGCGCCAGCAGCCAAGAGTGGGCAGGGGGTGAGGGTGAGCAGTTCTTC. The encoded protein is CASSQEWAGGEGEQFF.

The chain links TRBV7-3 to TRBJ2-2, with D hard to call. Per the germline V gene, CDR1 is SGHTA and CDR2 is FQGTGA. V dropped 2 bases and J dropped 0 bases, with 7 bases sitting between them. The length of the CDR3 is 15 residues. The CDR3 DNA follows: TGTGCCAGCAGCTTACAGAACGCGAACACCGGGGAGCTGTTTTTT. It specifies CASSLQNANTGELFF.

This clone showed up just a few times. V gene TRBV6-1 combines with J gene TRBJ2-7; D gene uncertain. Trimming left V 7 bases short and J 0 bases short, with 13 bases between. Germline-derived CDR1 and CDR2 are MNHNS and SASEGT. The CDR3 extends over 14 amino acids. This CDR3 is CASTPGPFSYEQYF. CDR3 nucleotides: TGTGCCAGCACACCCGGACCTTTCTCCTACGAGCAGTACTTC.

In its sample, this clone ranks as medium-sized. The chain is built from TRBV28 and TRBJ1-1; a possible D gene is TRBD1 (5 bases). CDR1 and CDR2 (germline): MDHEN, SYDVKM. The CDR3 length is 16 residues. V dropped 2 bases and J dropped 2 bases, with 15 bases sitting between them. The CDR3 DNA reads as TGTGCCAGCAGTTTAACCTATCGGGGCGCTAACACTGAAGCTTTCTTT. It translates to CASSLTYRGANTEAFF.

The rearrangement links TRBV21-1 to TRBJ2-5; TRBD2, the table's D call, lacks a check against the DNA. TRBV21-1 is a recognized pseudogene. This CDR3 has 13 residues. CDR3 loop: CASRISRQETQYF. CDR3 coding DNA: TGTGCCAGCAGAATTAGCAGACAAGAGACCCAGTACTTC.

This clone was detected a few times. The chain has TRBV30 and TRBJ1-3; D uncertain. Between the trimmed V and J ends, which lost 4 bases and 0 bases, there was a span of 4 bases. CDR3 length equals 12 residues. From germline, CDR1 is GTSNPN and CDR2 SVGIG (reference sequence). The CDR3 DNA follows: TGTGCCTGGAAAGCCTCTGGAAACACCATATATTTT. Amino acid sequence: CAWKASGNTIYF.

J is TRBJ1-4 and V is TRBV27, with 8 bases matching TRBD1. Germline CDR1 reads MNHEY; CDR2 reads SMNVEV (reference sequence). This CDR3 spans 19 amino acids. Trimming took 6 bases from V and 2 from J; bases not matched to a gene: 17. The CDR3 sequence is CASSRGGQGWVMTNEKLFF. CDR3 in DNA: TGTGCCAGCAGCCGTGGAGGACAGGGATGGGTCATGACTAATGAAAAACTGTTTTTT.

In this sample, this clone turned up once. The chain links TRBV7-9 to TRBJ2-5, with TRBD2 matching over 8 bases. The germline CDR1 and CDR2 sequences are SEHNR and FQNEAQ (reference sequence). The CDR3 covers 14 residues. Losses at the gene ends were 7 bases for V and 3 bases for J; bases not matched to a gene: 7. Here the CDR3 reads CASNDAGLEETQYF. CDR3 in DNA: TGTGCCAGCAACGACGCGGGACTAGAAGAGACCCAGTACTTC.

This chain uses TRBV11-2 with TRBJ2-1; 10 bases agree with TRBD2. Germline CDR1 reads SGHAT; CDR2 reads FQNNGV. The CDR3 covers 18 residues. V shed 4 bases, J shed 4 bases, and the junction held 13 bases outside the gene matches. The CDR3 DNA follows: TGTGCCAGCAGCTCTTCGACTGATTTTAGCGGGAGGTACAATGAGCAGTTCTTC. Its translation is CASSSSTDFSGRYNEQFF.

V and J are TRBV9 and TRBJ2-3; D perhaps matches TRBD2 (6 bases). The CDR3 is 15 amino acids. From germline, CDR1 is SGDLS and CDR2 YYNGEE. V lost 6 bases, J lost 4 bases, and 18 bases lay in between. The CDR3 here is CASKIADGVADTQYF. The DNA for the CDR3 is TGTGCCAGCAAGATAGCGGACGGGGTTGCAGATACGCAGTATTTT.

The J gene is TRBJ1-1, the V gene TRBV6-5, with D hard to call. V was shortened by 6 bases and J by 5 bases, with 7 bases between the two germline ends. The CDR3 is 11 residues long. The germline gives CDR1 MNHEY, CDR2 SVGAGI. This CDR3 reads CASRFGTEAFF. The CDR3 DNA reads TGTGCCAGCAGGTTTGGTACTGAAGCTTTCTTT.

This rearrangement joins TRBV4-3 to TRBJ1-6; D possibly corresponds to TRBD1 (5 bases). This CDR3 is 15 amino acids long. Trimming removed 1 base from V and 12 bases from J, with 16 bases in between. Germline CDR1 LGHNA, CDR2 YSLEER. The CDR3 nucleotides read TGCGCCAGCAGCCAAGTAGGAGACAGAGAAGTACCCCTCCACTTT. Its protein is CASSQVGDREVPLHF.

The chain employs TRBV5-8 and TRBJ1-2; D gene unclear. V was cut by 2 bases and J by 7 bases, with 12 bases left in between. There are 13 residues in the CDR3. The germline gives CDR1 SGHTS, CDR2 YDEGEE. CDR3: CASSFINYFGYTF. The CDR3 DNA reads TGTGCCAGCAGCTTCATAAACTACTTTGGCTACACCTTC.

This chain connects TRBV4-3 to TRBJ2-2, with a tentative D call TRBD1 (6 bases). V dropped 0 bases and J dropped 3 bases, with 20 bases sitting between them. The CDR3 has 19 amino acids. Germline values: CDR1 LGHNA, CDR2 YSLEER. The CDR3: CASSQDSSGEMSDTGELFF. In nucleotides, the CDR3 is TGCGCCAGCAGCCAAGATTCCTCAGGGGAAATGAGTGACACCGGGGAGCTGTTTTTT.

CDR3 residues: CASSYRTSGDGGELFF. The CDR3 nucleotides read TGTGCCAGCAGCTACCGGACTAGCGGTGATGGCGGGGAGCTGTTTTTT. The chain is built from TRBV4-2 and TRBJ2-2, with 10 bases that match TRBD2. CDR1 LGHNA and CDR2 YNFKEQ come from the germline V gene. The J segment lost 7 bases and the V segment lost 5 bases, leaving 10 bases of the junction unmatched. The CDR3 consists of 16 residues.

The genes are TRBV9 and TRBJ1-1; no clear D. The CDR3 loop spans 13 amino acids. V lost 1 base, J lost 11 bases, and 15 bases lay in between. The germline V gene encodes CDR1 SGDLS and CDR2 YYNGEE. The DNA for the CDR3 is TGTGCCAGCAGCGTAAAGACAACCTCAGTGGCTTTCTTT. It yields the protein CASSVKTTSVAFF. Full variable domain (missing parts from reference TRBV9 and TRBJ1-1): DSGVTQTPKHLITATGQRVTLRCSPRSGDLSVYWYQQSLDQGLQFLIQYYNGEERAKGNILERFSAQQFPDLHSELNLSSLELGDSALYFCASSVKTTSVAFFGQGTRLTVV.

The chain combines TRBV27 with TRBJ1-5; D perhaps matches TRBD1 (6 bases). The CDR3 length is 14 residues. Germline-derived CDR1 and CDR2 are MNHEY and SMNVEV (reference sequence). Trimming shortened V by 5 bases and J by 3 bases, and 11 bases separated the two germline ends. The DNA of the CDR3 is TGTGCCAGCAGTCCACAGGGTACCAATCAGCCCCAGCATTTT. Residues: CASSPQGTNQPQHF.

The rearrangement uses TRBV6-6 and TRBJ2-1; 9 nucleotides align to TRBD2. CDR1 and CDR2 from the germline V gene are MNHNY and SVGAGI (reference sequence). V shed 11 bases, J shed 2 bases, and the junction held 7 bases outside the gene matches. This CDR3 is 14 amino acids long. Here the CDR3 DNA reads TGTGCCCTGGGCGGGGGGGCCGCCTACAATGAGCAGTTCTTC. Translated, it gives CALGGGAAYNEQFF.

The rearrangement uses TRBV4-2 and TRBJ2-3; D assignment may be TRBD1 or TRBD2 (5 bases each). Trimming removed 1 base from V and 1 base from J, with 12 bases in between. Germline V gene data show CDR1 as LGHNA and CDR2 as YNFKEQ. There are 16 residues in the CDR3. CDR3 in DNA: TGTGCCAGCAGCCAAGTTTCGGGGCACCGCACAGATACGCAGTATTTT. Protein: CASSQVSGHRTDTQYF.

This chain connects TRBV19 to TRBJ2-2, with D unresolved. Germline loops: CDR1 LNHDA, CDR2 SQIVND (reference sequence). The CDR3 consists of 12 residues. V was shortened by 6 bases and J by 6 bases, with 8 bases between the two germline ends. CDR3 loop: CASRMDPGELFF. DNA of the CDR3: TGTGCCAGTAGAATGGACCCCGGGGAGCTGTTTTTT.